These T cell receptor beta chains were read from a single sample in a study of cytomegalovirus exposure and HLA in healthy donors. The protocol was immunoSEQ multiplex PCR, while the TCRdb copy is restricted to in-frame clones and leaves out a portion. Of roughly 100,000 clones in the sample, about 16% were seen once. Sequenced sample: PBMCs. These receptors originate from a female donor in good health and CMV-seronegative. CDR3s include the opening cysteine and the closing phenylalanine or tryptophan. D genes are given only for firm matches. Not all rows give a size; the values are once, few, many and, for expanded clones, a class.

j_call clone_size v_call cdr3_length d_call cdr3_aa cdr3_nt
TRBJ2-2 - TRBV4-2 16 - CASSQEGPGATGELFF TGTGCCAGCAGCCAAGAAGGGCCAGGGGCCACCGGGGAGCTGTTTTTT
TRBJ1-6 - TRBV7-9 15 TRBD1 CASSFRQGVDSPLHF TGTGCCAGCAGCTTCAGACAGGGAGTGGATTCACCCCTCCACTTT
TRBJ2-3 - TRBV5-1 16 TRBD2 CASSPGLAVGTDTQYF TGCGCCAGCAGCCCGGGACTAGCGGTTGGCACAGATACGCAGTATTTT
TRBJ2-3 few TRBV5-4 16 TRBD2 CASSLTPTGGADTQYF TGTGCCAGCAGCTTGACCCCCACGGGAGGAGCAGATACGCAGTATTTT
TRBJ1-2 - TRBV29-1 12 TRBD1 CSVRQGTYGYTF TGCAGCGTTAGACAGGGGACCTATGGCTACACCTTC
TRBJ2-7 few TRBV28 12 - CASRDSHYEQYF TGTGCCAGCAGGGACTCCCACTACGAGCAGTACTTC
TRBJ1-2 - TRBV29-1 11 - CSVAQGNGYTF TGCAGCGTTGCCCAGGGTAATGGCTACACCTTC
TRBJ2-5 - TRBV2 11 - CASSQEETQYF TGTGCCAGCAGTCAGGAAGAGACCCAGTACTTC
TRBJ1-5 few TRBV12-5 14 TRBD1 CASGTGQINQPQHF TGTGCTAGTGGTACGGGACAGATCAATCAGCCCCAGCATTTT
TRBJ2-5 - TRBV7-9 14 - CASSFDTGSETQYF TGTGCCAGCAGCTTTGATACAGGTTCAGAGACCCAGTACTTC
TRBJ2-3 - TRBV5-4 14 - CASSPETDTDTQYF TGTGCCAGCAGCCCTGAGACAGACACAGATACGCAGTATTTT
TRBJ1-3 - TRBV2 14 - CASMTVSSGNTIYF TGTGCCAGCATGACAGTGAGCTCTGGAAACACCATATATTTT
TRBJ2-1 few TRBV6-5 13 - CASSYSGGAHEFF TGTGCCAGCAGTTACTCAGGAGGGGCCCATGAGTTCTTC
TRBJ2-7 few TRBV5-1 14 TRBD1 CASSSDRGSYEQYF TGCGCCAGCAGCTCAGACAGGGGCTCCTACGAGCAGTACTTC
TRBJ2-1 - TRBV9 17 - CASSAENSPRLGNEQFF TGTGCCAGCAGCGCCGAAAATTCCCCTAGATTGGGCAATGAGCAGTTCTTC
TRBJ2-7 few TRBV10-3 14 TRBD1 CAISPGQGLHEQYF TGTGCCATCAGTCCGGGACAGGGGTTACACGAGCAGTACTTC
TRBJ1-4 - TRBV13 17 TRBD1 CASSPGQGRAGNEKLFF TGTGCCAGCAGCCCAGGACAGGGTCGCGCTGGTAATGAAAAACTGTTTTTT
TRBJ1-1 few TRBV6-5 15 TRBD1 CASSYRDRGRTEAFF TGTGCCAGCAGTTATCGGGACAGGGGGAGAACTGAAGCTTTCTTT
TRBJ2-1 - TRBV4-1 14 - CASSQSRGYNEQFF TGCGCCAGCAGCCAGAGTAGGGGGTACAATGAGCAGTTCTTC
TRBJ2-2 - TRBV10-3 18 - CAISEWADARVLIGKLFF TGTGCCATCAGTGAGTGGGCAGACGCGCGGGTTCTGATCGGTAAGCTGTTTTTT
TRBJ2-7 few TRBV7-2 13 - CASSSSAGGEQYF TGTGCCAGCAGCTCATCGGCCGGGGGTGAGCAGTACTTC
TRBJ1-2 few TRBV6-5 14 - CASSYTAGTYGYTF TGTGCCAGCAGTTATACCGCAGGGACTTATGGCTACACCTTC
TRBJ2-1 few TRBV7-2 18 TRBD1 CASSPGSPGQVNYNEQFF TGTGCCAGCAGCCCCGGCTCCCCGGGACAGGTAAACTACAATGAGCAGTTCTTC
TRBJ1-2 - TRBV6-5 15 TRBD1 CASCNRGFVNYGYTF TGTGCCAGCTGTAACAGGGGGTTTGTTAACTATGGCTACACCTTC
TRBJ1-2 - TRBV27 14 TRBD1 CASSPRTGGDGYTF TGTGCCAGCAGTCCCCGGACAGGGGGGGATGGCTACACCTTC
TRBJ2-3 few TRBV5-1 19 TRBD2 CASSKPGLAGGHQADTQYF TGCGCCAGCAGTAAACCGGGACTAGCGGGGGGGCATCAGGCAGATACGCAGTATTTT
TRBJ2-1 - TRBV4-3 17 - CASSQEGDLSSYNEQFF TGCGCCAGCAGCCAAGAGGGAGATCTCAGCTCCTACAATGAGCAGTTCTTC
TRBJ2-3 - TRBV7-2 16 - CASSFTGLPLTDTQYF TGTGCCAGCAGTTTCACGGGACTCCCCCTCACAGATACGCAGTATTTT
TRBJ2-3 - TRBV6-6 15 TRBD2 CASSPPGLALATQYF TGTGCCAGCAGTCCACCGGGACTAGCGCTGGCTACGCAGTATTTT
TRBJ1-4 few TRBV6-5 14 - CASSARYANEKLFF TGTGCCAGCAGCGCGCGGTATGCTAATGAAAAACTGTTTTTT
TRBJ2-5 - TRBV5-1 16 TRBD1 CASSLAPGGTKETQYF TGCGCCAGCAGCTTGGCCCCAGGGGGTACCAAAGAGACCCAGTACTTC
TRBJ2-2 - TRBV7-9 17 TRBD1 CASSLLPGTGGTGELFF TGTGCCAGCAGCTTACTTCCCGGGACAGGGGGGACCGGGGAGCTGTTTTTT
TRBJ2-3 - TRBV5-1 14 - CASSLDRGTDTQYF TGCGCCAGCAGCTTGGACAGGGGCACAGATACGCAGTATTTT
TRBJ2-7 - TRBV5-1 14 TRBD1 CASSIGQVDHEQYF TGCGCCAGCAGTATAGGACAGGTCGACCACGAGCAGTACTTC
TRBJ1-2 - TRBV5-1 15 TRBD1 CASSLAAGTVNGYTF TGCGCCAGCAGCTTGGCCGCTGGGACAGTTAATGGCTACACCTTC
TRBJ2-7 - TRBV6-6 15 TRBD2 CASSFGTSGGGEQYF TGTGCCAGCAGTTTCGGGACTAGCGGGGGAGGCGAGCAGTACTTC
TRBJ2-6 - TRBV7-8 15 - CASSLDSPGANVLTF TGTGCCAGCAGCTTGGACAGTCCCGGGGCCAACGTCCTGACTTTC
TRBJ2-5 - TRBV5-1 14 - CASSLGTAQETQYF TGCGCCAGCAGCCTTGGGACTGCTCAAGAGACCCAGTACTTC
TRBJ2-7 - TRBV28 15 TRBD2 CASSLGAGGTYEQYF TGTGCCAGCAGTCTGGGGGCGGGAGGAACCTACGAGCAGTACTTC
TRBJ1-2 few TRBV30 14 TRBD1 CAWVRGTANYGYTF TGTGCCTGGGTCCGGGGGACAGCTAACTATGGCTACACCTTC
TRBJ2-1 few TRBV7-2 14 TRBD2 CASSLARGRNEQFF TGTGCCAGCAGCTTAGCGCGGGGGAGGAATGAGCAGTTCTTC
TRBJ1-1 few TRBV4-3 14 TRBD1 CASSQDTGGTEAFF TGCGCCAGCAGCCAGGACACAGGGGGCACTGAAGCTTTCTTT
TRBJ2-7 - TRBV6-5 13 - CASRSRLAYEQYF TGTGCCAGCAGATCAAGACTAGCCTACGAGCAGTACTTC
TRBJ2-1 - TRBV28 14 TRBD2 CATLPRLAGYAQFF TGTGCCACCCTGCCGCGACTAGCGGGATACGCGCAGTTCTTC
TRBJ1-1 - TRBV7-7 13 - CASSLDRNTEAFF TGTGCTAGCAGCTTAGACAGGAACACTGAAGCTTTCTTT
TRBJ2-1 - TRBV7-9 12 TRBD1 CASSVRTGEQFF TGTGCCAGCAGCGTCAGGACAGGTGAGCAGTTCTTC
TRBJ2-5 - TRBV5-6 13 - CASSLSPQETQYF TGTGCCAGCAGCTTGAGCCCCCAAGAGACCCAGTACTTC
TRBJ2-3 few TRBV4-3 15 - CASSQAGSVTDTQYF TGCGCCAGCAGCCAAGCCGGGTCTGTCACAGATACGCAGTATTTT
TRBJ2-3 - TRBV5-1 14 TRBD2 CASSSTSGADTQYF TGCGCCAGCAGCTCGACTAGCGGGGCAGATACGCAGTATTTT
TRBJ1-5 few TRBV13 13 - CASSLGPDQPQHF TGTGCCAGCAGCTTAGGCCCGGATCAGCCCCAGCATTTT
TRBJ2-5 few TRBV19 18 TRBD2 CASSIDAVAGGPRETQYF TGTGCCAGTAGTATAGATGCGGTCGCGGGAGGGCCTCGAGAGACCCAGTACTTC
TRBJ1-2 few TRBV4-3 16 TRBD1 CASSQDTGTGSIGYTF TGCGCCAGCAGCCAAGACACCGGGACAGGATCAATTGGCTACACCTTC
TRBJ1-1 few TRBV6-1 14 TRBD1 CASREQGIMTEAFF TGTGCCAGCAGGGAACAGGGGATAATGACTGAAGCTTTCTTT
TRBJ2-1 few TRBV9 18 TRBD1 CASSVEDPGQGSYNEQFF TGTGCCAGCAGCGTAGAGGACCCGGGACAGGGTTCCTACAATGAGCAGTTCTTC
TRBJ2-7 few TRBV29-1 13 - CSVETGRSYEQYF TGCAGCGTTGAAACCGGTCGCTCCTACGAGCAGTACTTC